Listed below are T cell receptor beta chains from one sample, sequenced in a study of T cells after yellow fever vaccination. TCRdb analysed the 5' RACE reads with MiXCR anew, one entry per CDR3 protein. This sample has 250,000 to 400,000 distinct CDR3 sequences; 3.5% to 4.5% occur once, and the top ten carry roughly 19%. The starting material was PBMCs, obtained 15 days after the yellow fever booster vaccination. These receptors all come from a man aged 18-30 years who received the YFV17D yellow fever vaccine. CDR3s include the opening cysteine and the closing phenylalanine or tryptophan. A D gene is named only where the DNA matches it firmly. Rows give clone size only sometimes, using once, few, many, or a class for an expanded clone.

D: .; J: TRBJ2-1; V: TRBV14; size: few; DNA: TGTGCCAGCAGCCCCATTAGAAACTACAATGAGCAGTTCTTC; CDR3: CASSPIRNYNEQFF
D: .; J: TRBJ2-1; V: TRBV28; size: many; DNA: TGTGCCAGCATGGGGGCAGCTTACAATGAGCAGTTCTTC; CDR3: CASMGAAYNEQFF
D: .; J: TRBJ1-2; V: TRBV5-1; size: few; DNA: TGCGCCAGCAGCTTGGGTCAGGGTAGTGGCTACACCTTC; CDR3: CASSLGQGSGYTF
D: .; J: TRBJ1-2; V: TRBV7-2; size: .; DNA: TGTGCCAGCAGCTTATTGACCTATGGCTACACCTTC; CDR3: CASSLLTYGYTF
D: .; J: TRBJ1-2; V: TRBV5-6; size: .; DNA: TGTGCCAGCAGCTATGACGAACCAACGGGCTACACCTTC; CDR3: CASSYDEPTGYTF
D: .; J: TRBJ2-2; V: TRBV7-2; size: .; DNA: TGTGCCAGCAGCCCTAACCCCGGGGAGCTGTTTTTT; CDR3: CASSPNPGELFF
D: .; J: TRBJ1-3; V: TRBV7-8; size: many; DNA: TGTGCCAGCAGCGAAGGCCCGTTCTCTGGAAACACCATATATTTT; CDR3: CASSEGPFSGNTIYF
D: .; J: TRBJ1-5; V: TRBV4-1; size: .; DNA: TGCGCCAGCAGTTTAGACTGGAATCAGCCCAAGCATTTT; CDR3: CASSLDWNQPKHF
D: .; J: TRBJ2-2; V: TRBV3-1; size: few; DNA: TGTGCCAGCAGCCCCCTGACGGGACTCCTGGCTGGCGGGGAGCTGTTTTTT; CDR3: CASSPLTGLLAGGELFF
D: .; J: TRBJ2-3; V: TRBV18; size: few; DNA: TGTGCCAGCTCTCCGAAACCCCGCGGTGGGGCAGATACGCAGTATTTT; CDR3: CASSPKPRGGADTQYF
D: .; J: TRBJ1-2; V: TRBV6-5; size: few; DNA: TGTGCCAGCAGTCCAGGGGCGCGTAGCTATGGCTACACCTTC; CDR3: CASSPGARSYGYTF